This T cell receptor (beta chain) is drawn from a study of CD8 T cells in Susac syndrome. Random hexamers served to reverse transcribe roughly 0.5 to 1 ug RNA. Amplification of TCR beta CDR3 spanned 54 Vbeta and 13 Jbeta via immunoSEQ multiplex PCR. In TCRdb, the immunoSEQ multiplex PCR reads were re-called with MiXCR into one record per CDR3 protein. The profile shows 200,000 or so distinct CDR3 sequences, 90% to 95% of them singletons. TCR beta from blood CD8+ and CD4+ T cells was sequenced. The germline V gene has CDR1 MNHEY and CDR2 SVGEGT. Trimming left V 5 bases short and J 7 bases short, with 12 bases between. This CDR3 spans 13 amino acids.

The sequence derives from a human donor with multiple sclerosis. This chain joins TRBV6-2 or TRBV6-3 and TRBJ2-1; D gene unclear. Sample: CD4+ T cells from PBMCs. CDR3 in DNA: TGTGCCAGCAGTCCTCGTCCCTCGAATGAGCAGTTCTTC. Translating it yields CASSPRPSNEQFF.